A selection of T cell receptor beta chains follows, all from one sample in a study of cytomegalovirus exposure and HLA in healthy donors. Using immunoSEQ multiplex PCR, the repertoire was profiled, and TCRdb retains in-frame clones only, with some absent. The profile shows 110,000 or so clones, 74% of them singletons. Sequenced material: PBMCs. The receptors originated from a woman aged 45-65 years in good health and CMV-seropositive. Each CDR3 is given with its conserved first and last residue. Fields, in order: CDR3 protein, CDR3 DNA, clone size, J gene, V gene, D gene. A D gene is named only where the DNA matches it firmly. Expanded clones are given a class, and other clones once, few, many or no size at all.

CASRERLAGTDTQYF TGTGCCAGCAGAGAGAGACTAGCTGGCACAGATACGCAGTATTTT - TRBJ2-3 TRBV2 TRBD2
CASSYRGLPEAFF TGTGCCAGCAGTTATAGGGGGCTGCCTGAAGCTTTCTTT - TRBJ1-1 TRBV6-6 TRBD1
CASSLTGDRNSYNEQFF TGTGCCAGCAGCTTAACAGGCGACAGAAACTCCTACAATGAGCAGTTCTTC - TRBJ2-1 TRBV7-3 -
CASSIADREMDQPQHF TGTGCCAGTAGTATAGCGGACAGGGAGATGGATCAGCCCCAGCATTTT - TRBJ1-5 TRBV19 TRBD1
CASSLGQGPGYTF TGTGCCAGCAGCTTAGGGCAGGGGCCTGGCTACACCTTC - TRBJ1-2 TRBV7-8 -
CASSEPGQIYEQYF TGTGCCAGCAGTGAACCCGGACAGATCTACGAGCAGTACTTC - TRBJ2-7 TRBV2 -
CASQRPNTEAFF TGTGCCAGTCAGCGGCCGAACACTGAAGCTTTCTTT - TRBJ1-1 TRBV19 -
CASSTGNYGYTF TGTGCCAGCAGTACGGGGAACTATGGCTACACCTTC - TRBJ1-2 TRBV7-2 -
CASSLGGGAGLRKQTEAFF TGTGCCAGCAGCTTGGGGGGGGGCGCAGGGTTGAGGAAGCAGACTGAAGCTTTCTTT - TRBJ1-1 TRBV5-4 -
CASSPGLSTDTQYF TGCGCCAGCAGCCCGGGACTTAGCACAGATACGCAGTATTTT few TRBJ2-3 TRBV5-1 -
CASSRTSGLQETQYF TGTGCCAGCAGTCGGACTAGCGGCCTTCAAGAGACCCAGTACTTC few TRBJ2-5 TRBV7-2 TRBD2
CASSVGKGSYGYTF TGTGCCAGCAGTGTCGGGAAAGGGAGTTATGGCTACACCTTC - TRBJ1-2 TRBV2 -
CASSQDPSGSSYNEQFF TGCGCCAGCAGCCAAGACCCTAGCGGAAGCTCCTACAATGAGCAGTTCTTC - TRBJ2-1 TRBV4-3 TRBD2
CASSWGQGQYEQYF TGTGCCAGCAGTTGGGGACAGGGGCAATACGAGCAGTACTTC few TRBJ2-7 TRBV6-5 TRBD1
CASSEGIWQPQHF TGTGCCAGTAGTGAGGGAATTTGGCAGCCCCAGCATTTT - TRBJ1-5 TRBV19 -
CATSWVEETQYF TGTGCCACCAGCTGGGTGGAGGAGACCCAGTACTTC - TRBJ2-5 TRBV15 -
CAISAQHTDTQYF TGTGCCATCAGTGCACAGCACACAGATACGCAGTATTTT - TRBJ2-3 TRBV10-3 -
CSVVSALNYGYTF TGCAGCGTTGTGTCAGCGCTTAACTATGGCTACACCTTC - TRBJ1-2 TRBV29-1 -
CASSEKAGGPPYEQYF TGTGCCAGCAGTGAAAAAGCGGGGGGACCCCCCTACGAGCAGTACTTC - TRBJ2-7 TRBV6-1 TRBD2
CASAGTFEETQYF TGTGCCAGCGCCGGGACATTTGAAGAGACCCAGTACTTC - TRBJ2-5 TRBV5-8 -
CASSNGQGNFEKLFF TGTGCCAGTAGCAACGGACAGGGAAACTTTGAAAAACTGTTTTTT - TRBJ1-4 TRBV19 TRBD1
CASSKNRDYYEQYF TGTGCCAGCAGTAAAAACAGGGATTATTACGAGCAGTACTTC few TRBJ2-7 TRBV27 -
CASSLRVQNQPQHF TGTGCCAGCAGTTTAAGAGTGCAAAATCAGCCCCAGCATTTT - TRBJ1-5 TRBV28 -
CASSLGVVGLANEQFF TGCGCCAGCAGCTTGGGAGTGGTGGGCCTCGCCAATGAGCAGTTCTTC - TRBJ2-1 TRBV5-1 -
CASSSTGSSRYEQYF TGCGCCAGCAGCTCGACAGGGTCTTCTCGCTACGAGCAGTACTTC - TRBJ2-7 TRBV5-1 TRBD1
CASSQAGTRETQYF TGTGCCAGCAGCCAAGCAGGGACTCGGGAGACCCAGTACTTC - TRBJ2-5 TRBV14 -
CASSPGTSGRYEQYF TGTGCCAGCAGTCCGGGGACTAGCGGGAGGTACGAGCAGTACTTC - TRBJ2-7 TRBV28 TRBD2
CSVGRPGQGANGELFF TGCAGCGTTGGACGGCCGGGACAGGGGGCGAACGGGGAGCTGTTTTTT - TRBJ2-2 TRBV29-1 TRBD1
CASSQGQGMNQPQHF TGCGCCAGCAGCCAAGGGCAGGGGATGAATCAGCCCCAGCATTTT few TRBJ1-5 TRBV4-1 -
CASSHGQGASGTGELFF TGCGCCAGCAGCCATGGGCAGGGGGCAAGTGGGACCGGGGAGCTGTTTTTT - TRBJ2-2 TRBV4-1 TRBD1
CASSQEVTGEFYEQYF TGTGCCAGCAGCCAAGAAGTGACAGGGGAGTTTTACGAGCAGTACTTC - TRBJ2-7 TRBV4-2 TRBD1
CASSLLAVLGSSTDTQYF TGTGCCAGCAGTTTATTAGCGGTGTTGGGGAGCAGCACAGATACGCAGTATTTT - TRBJ2-3 TRBV27 -
CASSPDSWTKETQYF TGTGCCAGCAGTCCCGACAGTTGGACAAAAGAGACCCAGTACTTC once TRBJ2-5 TRBV2 -
CASSLDRSGSEQFF TGTGCCAGCAGCTTAGACCGGAGCGGGAGTGAGCAGTTCTTC - TRBJ2-1 TRBV11-3 TRBD2
CAWSVLAGGPDTQYF TGTGCCTGGAGTGTGCTAGCGGGAGGGCCAGATACGCAGTATTTT - TRBJ2-3 TRBV30 TRBD2
CATSRDRAQGDGYTF TGTGCCACCAGCAGAGATCGCGCACAAGGAGATGGCTACACCTTC few TRBJ1-2 TRBV15 -
CASSYEHSATEAFF TGTGCCAGCAGCTATGAGCATTCCGCCACTGAAGCTTTCTTT - TRBJ1-1 TRBV5-4 -
CSARGVNEQFF TGCAGTGCTAGGGGAGTTAACGAGCAGTTCTTC - TRBJ2-1 TRBV20-1 -
CASSPDRGRKNIQYF TGTGCCAGCTCACCGGACAGGGGCCGTAAAAACATTCAGTACTTC once TRBJ2-4 TRBV18 TRBD1